The next 13 T cell receptor beta chains were all read from a single sample in a study of cytomegalovirus exposure and HLA in healthy donors. A multiplex PCR was run with 60 Vbeta primers and 13 Jbeta primers. Sequencing was performed with immunoSEQ multiplex PCR; in TCRdb, only in-frame clones are kept and a portion is missing. The sample holds over 150,000 clones, roughly three quarters seen once. The sample consisted of PBMCs. These receptors were taken from a man aged 30-40 years in good health and CMV-seropositive.

The rearrangement joins TRBV11-2 to TRBJ2-5, with D uncertain. Germline lookup yields CDR1 SGHAT and CDR2 FQNNGV. The CDR3 loop spans 13 amino acids. Trimming took 3 bases from V and 5 from J, leaving 10 bases between them. In nucleotides, the CDR3 is TGTGCCAGCAGCTTCTTAACATTGGAGACCCAGTACTTC. It yields the protein CASSFLTLETQYF. The complete variable domain, with remaining parts taken from reference TRBV11-2 and TRBJ2-5, reads EAGVAQSPRYKIIEKRQSVAFWCNPISGHATLYWYQQILGQGPKLLIQFQNNGVVDDSQLPKDRFSAERLKGVDSTLKIQPAKLEDSAVYLCASSFLTLETQYFGPGTRLLVL.

The chain links TRBV19 to TRBJ2-2, with D tentatively TRBD1 (6 bases). Germline CDR1 reads LNHDA; CDR2 reads SQIVND (reference sequence). V lost 4 bases to trimming and J lost 7 bases, with 16 bases between them. This CDR3 has 15 residues. In nucleotides, the CDR3 is TGTGCCAGTAGTAGAGGGGGTTCGGTCCTCGGGGAGCTGTTTTTT. Protein: CASSRGGSVLGELFF.

Only a few counts were recorded for this clone. This chain links TRBV7-9 with TRBJ1-1, with TRBD1 as a possible D gene (5 bases). The CDR3 length is 14 residues. CDR1 and CDR2 from the germline V gene are SEHNR and FQNEAQ (reference sequence). Trimming shortened V by 6 bases and J by 2 bases, and 13 bases separated the two germline ends. The CDR3 protein is CASRRDGGNTEAFF. The CDR3 coding sequence is TGTGCCAGCAGGCGAGACGGGGGAAACACTGAAGCTTTCTTT.

This clone occurred a few times. The genes are TRBV5-8 and TRBJ2-7; 9 nucleotides line up with TRBD2. This CDR3 has 15 amino acids. The J segment lost 6 bases and the V segment lost 4 bases, leaving 11 bases of the junction unmatched. From germline, CDR1 is SGHTS and CDR2 YDEGEE. The CDR3 nucleotides are TGTGCCAGCAGCCGACGAGGTAGCGGGAGTCTCGAGCAGTACTTC. Translation gives CASSRRGSGSLEQYF. Based on the CDR3 plus reference TRBV5-8 and TRBJ2-7, the full variable domain is EAGVTQSPTHLIKTRGQQATLRCSPISGHTSVYWYQQALGLGLQFLLWYDEGEERNRGNFPPRFSGRQFPNYSSELNVNALELEDSALYLCASSRRGSGSLEQYFGPGTRLTVT.

J is TRBJ2-7 and V is TRBV7-2, with 7 bases that match TRBD2. The length of the CDR3 is 16 residues. The V segment lost 2 bases and the J segment 0 bases; nucleotides outside the gene matches: 7. Per germline, CDR1 SGHTA and CDR2 FQGNSA. CDR3 nucleotide sequence: TGTGCCAGCAGCTTATGGTACGGGACTAACTCCTACGAGCAGTACTTC. This translates into CASSLWYGTNSYEQYF.

The chain has TRBV7-2 and TRBJ2-5; TRBD2 aligns across 11 bases. Germline values: CDR1 SGHTA, CDR2 FQGNSA. This CDR3 contains 15 residues. V was pared by 6 bases and J by 5 bases, with 8 bases of the junction left unmatched. CDR3 residues: CASSGGLAGGETQYF. The CDR3 nucleotides read TGTGCCAGCAGTGGGGGGCTAGCGGGAGGTGAGACCCAGTACTTC.

V gene TRBV19 combines with J gene TRBJ2-7; weak D call: TRBD1 (6 bases). Germline V gene data show CDR1 as LNHDA and CDR2 as SQIVND (reference sequence). The CDR3 runs to 12 residues. V dropped 10 bases and J dropped 4 bases, with 14 bases sitting between them. CDR3 sequence: CATKDRKYEQYF. DNA for the CDR3: TGTGCCACCAAGGACAGAAAGTACGAGCAGTACTTC.

The genes are TRBV6-6 and TRBJ2-5; weak D call: TRBD1 (6 bases). Germline V gene sequence: CDR1 MNHNY, CDR2 SVGAGI (reference sequence). CDR3 length: 13 residues. Trimming stripped 0 bases from V and 10 bases from J, with 12 bases between. The CDR3 DNA reads TGTGCCAGCAGTTACTCGAAGGGGGATATCCAGTACTTC. It translates to CASSYSKGDIQYF.

A few counts support this clone. The chain uses TRBV7-9 and TRBJ1-4; 11 bases agree with TRBD1. From germline, CDR1 is SEHNR and CDR2 FQNEAQ (reference sequence). The CDR3 runs 16 residues. The J segment lost 4 bases and the V segment lost 1 base, leaving 2 bases of the junction unmatched. For the CDR3, the DNA is TGTGCCAGCAGCTTAGTGGGGACAGGGGGTAATGAAAAACTGTTTTTT. Protein: CASSLVGTGGNEKLFF. The whole variable domain, remainder taken from reference TRBV7-9 and TRBJ1-4, is DTGVSQNPRHKITKRGQNVTFRCDPISEHNRLYWYRQTLGQGPEFLTYFQNEAQLEKSRLLSDRFSAERPKGSFSTLEIQRTEQGDSAMYLCASSLVGTGGNEKLFFGSGTQLSVL.

The chain combines TRBV28 with TRBJ1-1, with D possibly being TRBD1 (5 bases). Between the trimmed V and J ends, which lost 2 bases and 7 bases, there was a span of 11 bases. Looked up from germline, CDR1 is MDHEN and CDR2 is SYDVKM. The CDR3 extends over 13 amino acids. The CDR3: CASSLKIRGEAFF. CDR3 in DNA: TGTGCCAGCAGTTTAAAGATAAGGGGTGAAGCTTTCTTT.

The chain has TRBV30 and TRBJ2-7; 7 bases map to TRBD2. Germline CDR1 reads GTSNPN; CDR2 reads SVGIG (reference sequence). The CDR3 totals 16 residues. V shed 0 bases, J shed 3 bases, and the junction held 11 bases outside the gene matches. The CDR3 sequence is CAWSVDPGRVDYEQYF. The CDR3 nucleotides are TGTGCCTGGAGTGTCGACCCAGGGAGGGTAGACTACGAGCAGTACTTC.

J is TRBJ1-1 and V is TRBV7-8; TRBD1 aligns across 7 bases. Germline V gene data show CDR1 as SGHVS and CDR2 as FQNEAQ. This CDR3 is 13 amino acids long. After removal of 10 bases from V and 1 base from J, the junction contained 6 bases not matched to a gene. The CDR3 spells CATGTARNTEAFF. The CDR3 DNA follows: TGTGCCACCGGGACAGCGAGGAACACTGAAGCTTTCTTT.

The CDR3 DNA is TGCGCCAGCAGCTTGGTAGCGGGGGGCGAGCAGTACTTC. This gives the protein CASSLVAGGEQYF. The rearrangement uses TRBV5-1 and TRBJ2-7; 10 bases align to TRBD2. Germline trimming cut 0 bases from V and 6 bases from J; bases unmatched to any gene: 0. The germline gives CDR1 SGHRS, CDR2 YFSETQ. The CDR3 totals 13 residues.